The present T cell receptor (beta chain) was sequenced within a study of T cell responses to AZD1222 COVID-19 vaccine. The data were produced by immunoSEQ multiplex PCR, yet TCRdb's version contains in-frame clones alone and is incomplete. There are several thousand clones in the sample; around nine tenths occur only once, and about 7% lies in the top ten. V was cut by 1 base and J by 6 bases, with 11 bases left in between. CDR1 and CDR2 from the germline V gene are KGHDR and SFDVKD. CDR3 length: 15 residues. This TCR was recovered from an adult who received the AZD1222 COVID-19 vaccine. The sample consisted of peripheral blood, taken 28 days after the second AZD1222 dose. The J gene is TRBJ2-2, the V gene TRBV24-1, with no clear D. CDR3 DNA sequence: TGTGCCACCAGTGATTTTAGAACTGCGGCCGGGGAGCTGTTTTTT. Translated: CATSDFRTAAGELFF.